The rows below give T cell receptor beta chains drawn from one sample of a study of T cell repertoires in cytomegalovirus infection. Using its own MiXCR run on the reads, TCRdb lists one record per CDR3 protein. The profile shows 150,000 to 200,000 distinct CDR3 sequences, approximately 30% of them singletons. Specimen: PBMCs. The origin of the receptors is a human donor in good health (CMV status not recorded). Some clones in this sample may be carry-over from other donors' samples. CDR3s include the opening cysteine and the closing phenylalanine or tryptophan.

v_call: TRBV12-3/TRBV12-4
cdr3_aa: CASTRRGGIAGELFF

v_call: TRBV14
cdr3_aa: CASSHLGGGRTDTQYF

v_call: TRBV12-3/TRBV12-4
cdr3_aa: CASSPRGTGAQETQYF

v_call: TRBV12-3/TRBV12-4
cdr3_aa: CASSFLPRDGTEAFF

v_call: TRBV7-8
cdr3_aa: CASSLAFGSYNEQFF

v_call: TRBV29-1
cdr3_aa: CSAKTTVGYTEAFF

v_call: TRBV7-2
cdr3_aa: CASSLDVRSYEQYF

v_call: TRBV6-1
cdr3_aa: CASTRNPNTEAFF

v_call: TRBV7-2
cdr3_aa: CASSLVGLGAGTEAFF

v_call: TRBV28
cdr3_aa: CASSFEQWGPQHF

v_call: TRBV7-2
cdr3_aa: CASSFRTGGTEAFF

v_call: TRBV2
cdr3_aa: CASSWDRPTEAFF

v_call: TRBV5-6
cdr3_aa: CASSLDRGQLNTEAFF

v_call: TRBV5-6
cdr3_aa: CASSFASTENYGYTF

v_call: TRBV3-1
cdr3_aa: CASSPLGGADTEAFF

v_call: TRBV7-8
cdr3_aa: CASTPGASGNQPQHF

v_call: TRBV6-1
cdr3_aa: CASNGRGADNEQFF

v_call: TRBV6-5
cdr3_aa: CASSYAGNYGYTF

v_call: TRBV28
cdr3_aa: CASLAGALTDTQYF

v_call: TRBV7-9
cdr3_aa: CASSLEGQVYGYTF

v_call: TRBV20-1
cdr3_aa: CSARAGTGGFNQPQHF

v_call: TRBV28
cdr3_aa: CASRKGGGAMDEQYF

v_call: TRBV4-3
cdr3_aa: CASSQDRAGGYGYTF

v_call: TRBV20-1
cdr3_aa: CSASRIMNTEAFF

v_call: TRBV5-1
cdr3_aa: CASSLSVASGEDTQYF

v_call: TRBV23-1
cdr3_aa: CASSQSQDRGFNEQFF

v_call: TRBV19
cdr3_aa: CASSIRTEYLLDGYTF

v_call: TRBV19
cdr3_aa: CASSIDHPGIGQPQHF

v_call: TRBV6-2/TRBV6-3
cdr3_aa: CASSLGLLSYNEQFF

v_call: TRBV12-3/TRBV12-4
cdr3_aa: CASSPGLAGGLAYEQYF

v_call: TRBV6-5
cdr3_aa: CASSSPLGTGFSYNSPLHF

v_call: TRBV3-1
cdr3_aa: CASSQMGNTEAFF

v_call: TRBV6-2/TRBV6-3
cdr3_aa: CASRAGGSGEKLFF

v_call: TRBV29-1
cdr3_aa: CSVEFGGQERWAFF

v_call: TRBV7-9
cdr3_aa: CASSLAGGLEAFF

v_call: TRBV15
cdr3_aa: CATSRLRQGAAFF

v_call: TRBV12-3/TRBV12-4
cdr3_aa: CASSPKSEAFF

v_call: TRBV30
cdr3_aa: CAWSRLMNTEAFF

v_call: TRBV7-8
cdr3_aa: CASSSGQGINEQFF

v_call: TRBV27
cdr3_aa: CASSVGGTANTGELFF

v_call: TRBV25-1
cdr3_aa: CASSVLNQPQHF

v_call: TRBV6-6
cdr3_aa: CASSSRQGSYNSPLHF

v_call: TRBV6-5
cdr3_aa: CASSYSMGAGYEQYF

v_call: TRBV12-3/TRBV12-4
cdr3_aa: CASSRRGLGQPQHF

v_call: TRBV7-2
cdr3_aa: CASSFGTRPSGDTQYF

v_call: TRBV7-6
cdr3_aa: CASSLTGAPDTQYF

v_call: TRBV5-5
cdr3_aa: CASSPRGGDQPQHF

v_call: TRBV19
cdr3_aa: CASKLGAGSNQPQHF

v_call: TRBV7-2
cdr3_aa: CASSLGQMNEFF

v_call: TRBV15
cdr3_aa: CATSRERVGTEAFF

v_call: TRBV9
cdr3_aa: CASSENYGYTF

v_call: TRBV7-6
cdr3_aa: CASSQPTAGTGELFF